This T cell receptor (beta chain) originates from a study of regulatory T cells in long-lasting Graves disease. Overall study context: A definition of persistent Graves' disease required over 5 years of antithyroid drugs plus positive TSH receptor antibodies.

As for time point: persistent/refractory GD, antithyroid drugs over 5 years with positive TRAb. TCR sequences were obtained from RNA taken from PBMCs. Building of the TCR beta libraries involved iRepertoire HTBI primers and Arm-PCR of CDR3 regions. In the source study's methods: Looking across samples, the authors found 62 TRBV and 12 to 15 TRBJ segments. Each CDR3 protein is one row after TCRdb ran MiXCR on the multiplex PCR reads. These V and J calls are TCRdb output, not the study's own analysis. Of hundreds of thousands of distinct CDR3 sequences detected, roughly 23% appear once; the ten largest clones hold around 12%. The V and J ends lost 6 bases and 5 bases respectively, with 16 bases between them. Germline CDR1 and CDR2: MNHNS and SASEGT. The CDR3 is made up of 14 amino acids.

This chain uses TRBV6-1 with TRBJ2-5; the D gene is possibly TRBD2 (6 bases). Source: peripheral blood mononuclear cells (PBMCs), taken when the disease was refractory, from a patient treated with antithyroid drugs. This receptor was identified in a female donor with Graves disease. The CDR3 is CASSGSGIVETQYF. Written as DNA, the CDR3 is TGTGCCAGCAGCGGGAGTGGGATTGTGGAGACCCAGTACTTC.